The TCR beta chain described here comes from a study of cytomegalovirus exposure and HLA in healthy donors. The CDR3 contains 16 residues. V was clipped by 3 bases and J by 1 base, with 13 bases between them. Germline V gene data show CDR1 as KGHSH and CDR2 as LQKENI. Remarks on this clone: Its antigen remains unidentified.

Study-level findings and limits: A later analysis linked a missense DCLRE1C variant to TCR beta V- and J-gene trimming. Using the classifier, cytomegalovirus status was reportedly diagnosed with high specificity and sensitivity.

Primers included in the PCR were 60 Vbeta and 13 Jbeta primers. The data were produced by immunoSEQ multiplex PCR, yet TCRdb's version contains in-frame clones alone and is incomplete. The sample holds roughly 130,000 clones, 75% to 90% seen once. The V and J genes are TRBV18 and TRBJ1-5, with D tentatively TRBD1 (5 bases). This receptor was taken from a male donor in good health and CMV-seronegative. Sequencing was carried out using PBMCs. Written as DNA, the CDR3 is TGTGCCAGCTCACCCGAGACAGTTACCAGCAATCAGCCCCAGCATTTT. This encodes CASSPETVTSNQPQHF.